Following are 30 T cell receptor beta chains from one sample sequenced in a study of T cell repertoires in cytomegalovirus infection (dated by TCRdb to about 2019). Sequencing took place on an Illumina HiSeq 1500. TCRdb applied fastp at Q25 and MiXCR to the public reads, then kept only in-frame beta chains. Each CDR3 protein gets just one entry, which takes the most common genes and DNA from the rows behind it. The sample table records hundreds of thousands of distinct CDR3 sequences; about a sixth of these occur just once. The leading ten clones occupy roughly 8.7% of the sample. Sequenced material: PBMCs. Receptors originate from a human donor in good health (CMV status not recorded). Some clones in this sample may be carry-over from other donors' samples.

Turning to this clonotype: A much larger clone differs by one base, so this may be a read error. Without the conserved terminal phenylalanine or tryptophan, this CDR3 likely stems from a read error. V usage is TRBV7-6 and J usage is TRBJ2-3; a possible D gene is TRBD2 (6 bases). This CDR3 contains 14 residues. Per germline, CDR1 SGHVS and CDR2 FNYEAQ. V lost 6 bases and J 4 bases, leaving 14 bases between the germline ends. In nucleotides, the CDR3 is TGTGCCAGCAGTTTTACCAGCGGGTCAGATACGCAGTATTTA. Translated: CASSFTSGSDTQYL.

This clonotype has at least ten counts. The V gene is TRBV7-8, the J gene TRBJ2-3; D perhaps matches TRBD2 (7 bases). Trimming stripped 5 bases from V and 6 bases from J, with 27 bases between. Germline CDR1 SGHVS, CDR2 FQNEAQ. The CDR3 loop spans 18 amino acids. The CDR3 sequence: CASSQSRGALLFGDTQYF. For the CDR3, the DNA is TGTGCCAGCAGCCAAAGTCGGGGGGCCCTATTATTCGGGGATACGCAGTATTTT.

The V gene is TRBV20-1, the J gene TRBJ2-5; TRBD2 matches at 10 bases. This CDR3 spans 13 amino acids. V lost 7 bases, J lost 4 bases, and 6 bases stayed unmatched. CDR1 is DFQATT and CDR2 is SNEGSKA in the germline V gene (reference sequence). The CDR3 protein is CSVTSGTSETQYF. In DNA form, the CDR3 reads TGCAGTGTTACTAGCGGGACCTCAGAGACCCAGTACTTC.

This clonotype was observed a handful of times. The chain links TRBV5-1 to TRBJ2-1; TRBD1 aligns across 9 bases. Unmatched junction bases numbered 6, after V lost 4 bases and J lost 4 bases. The CDR3 sequence is 15 residues long. CDR1 and CDR2 from the germline V gene are SGHRS and YFSETQ. CDR3 sequence: CASSIEQGAYNEQFF. Written as DNA, the CDR3 is TGCGCCAGCAGCATAGAACAGGGGGCTTACAATGAGCAGTTCTTC.

This clonotype has only a few counts. V and J are TRBV20-1 and TRBJ1-4; D not certain. The ends were cut back, 5 bases at V and 8 bases at J, with 6 bases in the middle. In germline, CDR1 is DFQATT, CDR2 SNEGSKA (reference sequence). The CDR3 sequence is 10 residues long. The CDR3 sequence is CSAGREKLFF. CDR3 nucleotides: TGCAGTGCTGGCCGGGAAAAACTGTTTTTT.

The chain couples TRBV4-2 to TRBJ2-3; D is unresolved. Germline V gives CDR1 LGHNA, CDR2 YNFKEQ. This CDR3 contains 12 residues. V was trimmed by 0 bases and J by 6 bases, leaving 4 bases between them. CDR3 in DNA: TGTGCCAGCAGCCAAGAATCCGATACGCAGTATTTT. Translation: CASSQESDTQYF.

This clonotype showed up just a few times. This chain connects TRBV6-2 or TRBV6-3 to TRBJ1-5; D unclear. V was shortened by 2 bases and J by 7 bases, with 12 bases between the two germline ends. The CDR3 contains 14 residues. The germline CDR1 and CDR2 sequences are MNHEY and SVGEGT. The CDR3 DNA is TGTGCCAGCAGTTACCTTTTGGTCCAGCAGCCCCAGCATTTT. This encodes CASSYLLVQQPQHF.

For this clonotype: Sequence at one end of the junction differs from germline and may be a read error. In DNA form, the CDR3 reads TGCGCCAGCAGCCAAGATTGGTTGCGCTCCAACGAGCAGTACTTC. It translates to CASSQDWLRSNEQYF. The chain carries TRBV4-3 and TRBJ2-7, with D unclear. There are 15 residues in the CDR3. The germline V gene has CDR1 LGHNA and CDR2 YSLEER.

This clonotype was picked up a small number of times. The chain couples TRBV5-6 to TRBJ2-5; D is uncertain. The CDR3 has 14 amino acids. Trimming pared 4 bases from V and 5 bases from J, leaving 15 bases between. CDR1 and CDR2 from the germline V gene are SGHDT and YYEEEE. CDR3 protein: CASSQFLWIETQYF. The CDR3 nucleotides read TGTGCCAGCAGCCAGTTCTTGTGGATTGAGACCCAGTACTTC.

This clonotype has only a few counts. The chain carries TRBV6-6 and TRBJ2-1; TRBD2 matches at 11 bases. CDR1 and CDR2 (germline): MNHNY, SVGAGI (reference sequence). The junction had 18 bases not matched to a gene; V was cut back by 2 bases and J by 6 bases. The CDR3 has 20 residues. CDR3 sequence reads: CASSYLSGRAPGGSGNEQFF. The CDR3 nucleotides read TGTGCCAGCAGTTACCTTAGCGGGAGGGCCCCTGGAGGTTCCGGCAATGAGCAGTTCTTC.

The V gene is TRBV28, the J gene TRBJ1-2; D may be TRBD1 (5 bases). The CDR3 covers 15 residues. CDR1 is MDHEN and CDR2 is SYDVKM in the germline V gene. V shed 5 bases and J shed 7 bases, with 20 bases lying between them. The CDR3 reads CASSPREGGAGGYTF. DNA of the CDR3: TGTGCCAGCAGTCCCCGCGAGGGAGGGGCCGGTGGCTACACCTTC.

The gene calls are TRBV27 and TRBJ2-2, with D maybe TRBD1 (5 bases). The V end lost 8 bases, the J end lost 5 bases, and 15 bases lay between the germline ends. Germline CDR1 reads MNHEY; CDR2 reads SMNVEV (reference sequence). This CDR3 contains 14 residues. The CDR3: CASGKRGRTGELFF. CDR3 bases: TGTGCCAGCGGCAAAAGGGGCCGAACCGGGGAGCTGTTTTTT.

This clonotype was seen at least ten times. The rearrangement links TRBV19 to TRBJ1-2; D unresolved. The ends were cut back, 4 bases at V and 1 base at J, with 10 bases in the middle. Per the germline V gene, CDR1 is LNHDA and CDR2 is SQIVND (reference sequence). The CDR3 covers 14 residues. The CDR3 loop is CASSSRTGNYGYTF. CDR3 DNA: TGTGCCAGTAGTAGTCGGACGGGTAACTATGGCTACACCTTC. The complete variable domain, with remaining parts taken from reference TRBV19 and TRBJ1-2, reads DGGITQSPKYLFRKEGQNVTLSCEQNLNHDAMYWYRQDPGQGLRLIYYSQIVNDFQKGDIAEGYSVSREKKESFPLTVTSAQKNPTAFYLCASSSRTGNYGYTFGSGTRLTVV.

The chain joins TRBV6-1 to TRBJ2-1; 12 bases are a match to TRBD2. Unmatched junction bases numbered 10, after V lost 7 bases and J lost 6 bases. CDR1 is MNHNS, CDR2 SASEGT, per germline. The CDR3 consists of 16 residues. This CDR3 is CASTSALAGGFNEQFF. The CDR3 coding sequence is TGTGCCAGCACCTCGGCCCTAGCGGGGGGGTTCAATGAGCAGTTCTTC.

Regarding this clonotype: Lacking the conserved final phenylalanine or tryptophan, this CDR3 likely reflects a read error. The chain couples TRBV29-1 to TRBJ2-3; D ambiguous. V lost 7 bases, J lost 3 bases, and 5 bases lay in between. The CDR3 is 10 amino acids. Germline loops: CDR1 SQVTM, CDR2 ANQGSEA. CDR3 loop: CSGRTDTQYS. The CDR3 DNA follows: TGCAGCGGTAGGACAGATACGCAGTATTCT.

This clonotype was seen a few times. The genes are TRBV20-1 and TRBJ2-7, with TRBD1 identical over 7 bases. The CDR3 spans 13 residues. In germline, CDR1 is DFQATT, CDR2 SNEGSKA (reference sequence). The junction had 5 bases not matched to a gene; V was cut back by 5 bases and J by 1 base. CDR3 sequence: CSAGDRQSYEQYF. DNA of the CDR3: TGCAGTGCTGGGGACAGACAGTCCTACGAGCAGTACTTC.

The rearrangement links TRBV10-3 to TRBJ2-7; D gene ambiguous. The germline V gene encodes CDR1 ENHRY and CDR2 SYGVKD. There are 13 residues in the CDR3. CDR3 protein: CAQSSGSTYEQYF. Here the CDR3 DNA reads TGTGCTCAAAGCTCGGGCAGTACCTACGAGCAGTACTTC.

In this sample, this clonotype turned up many times. The chain combines TRBV7-6 with TRBJ2-3; 7 positions agree with TRBD2. In germline, CDR1 is SGHVS, CDR2 FNYEAQ. The CDR3 is 15 residues long. With 2 bases clipped from V and 2 bases from J, the junction kept 4 bases outside the gene matches. CDR3 region: CASSLMGTITDTQYF. CDR3 bases: TGTGCCAGCAGCTTAATGGGGACTATCACAGATACGCAGTATTTT.

This clonotype showed up many times. The chain combines TRBV7-2 with TRBJ2-5; no definite D call. Germline V lookup: CDR1 SGHTA, CDR2 FQGNSA. Trimming removed 3 bases from V and 5 bases from J, with 13 bases in between. The CDR3 has 14 residues. The CDR3 region is CASSFLDREETQYF. DNA of the CDR3: TGTGCCAGCAGCTTCTTGGACCGAGAGGAGACCCAGTACTTC.

This clonotype appeared many times. J is TRBJ1-1 and V is TRBV19; D is undetermined. The CDR3 is 13 residues long. V lost 5 bases and J lost 1, with 8 bases in between. Germline V gene lookup returns CDR1 LNHDA and CDR2 SQIVND (reference sequence). CDR3 DNA sequence: TGTGCCAGTAGTCCGGACGGGAACACTGAAGCTTTCTTT. Encoded protein: CASSPDGNTEAFF.

This clonotype has at least ten counts. The chain employs TRBV12-5 and TRBJ1-6; weak D call: TRBD1 (6 bases). Germline values: CDR1 LGHNT, CDR2 FRNRAP. Trimming cost V 0 bases and J 7 bases, with 13 bases left between them. The CDR3 runs to 16 residues. The CDR3 DNA sequence: TGTGCTAGTGGTTTGGTAGTGGGGGCAGGCAATTCACCCCTCCACTTT. Encoded protein: CASGLVVGAGNSPLHF.

This clonotype appeared a few times. The rearrangement links TRBV12-3 or TRBV12-4 to TRBJ2-7; tentatively, D is TRBD2 (5 bases). Deletions cut 6 bases from V and 5 bases from J, with 11 bases between. The CDR3 has 12 amino acids. CDR3 bases: TGTGCCAGCAGAGGGAGTAGGAACGAGCAGTACTTC. This translates into CASRGSRNEQYF.

This chain links TRBV6-2 or TRBV6-3 with TRBJ2-1; 7 nucleotides line up with TRBD2. After removal of 6 bases from V and 9 bases from J, the junction contained 11 bases not matched to a gene. Germline assignment: CDR1 MNHEY and CDR2 SVGEGT. The CDR3 runs 14 residues. The CDR3 DNA sequence: TGTGCCAGCAGCCAACCCAGCGGGACCGGTGAGCAGTTCTTC. It encodes CASSQPSGTGEQFF.

Here the CDR3 reads CASSLGGTNSPLHF. CDR3 in DNA: TGTGCCAGCAGCTTAGGAGGAACAAATTCACCCCTCCACTTT. The chain has TRBV7-9 and TRBJ1-6; no firm D call. V gave up 1 base and J gave up 7 bases, with 8 bases separating them. Germline lookup yields CDR1 SEHNR and CDR2 FQNEAQ (reference sequence). CDR3 length equals 14 residues.

CDR3 DNA: TGTGCCAGCAGCTTAGCTCCAACTAGCGGGAGGGGACATGAGCAGTTCTTC. Translating gives CASSLAPTSGRGHEQFF. The chain combines TRBV7-6 with TRBJ2-1; TRBD2 matches at 13 bases. The germline V gene has CDR1 SGHVS and CDR2 FNYEAQ. The V segment lost 0 bases and the J segment 8 bases; nucleotides outside the gene matches: 7. This CDR3 is 17 amino acids long.

The chain employs TRBV6-6 and TRBJ1-6; 7 bases agree with TRBD1. Trimming cost V 7 bases and J 5 bases; bases outside gene matches: 11. This CDR3 comprises 16 residues. Germline CDR1 MNHNY, CDR2 SVGAGI (reference sequence). Here the CDR3 DNA reads TGTGCCAGCAAGGGGGCCGAAGCCCCAAATAATTCACCCCTCCACTTT. Translating gives CASKGAEAPNNSPLHF.

The DNA of the CDR3 is TGTGCCAGCAGTTACTCGAGGATGGTAGCCAAAAACATTCAGTACTTC. Encoded protein: CASSYSRMVAKNIQYF. This chain links TRBV6-5 with TRBJ2-4; D not resolved. The ends were cut back, 0 bases at V and 0 bases at J, with 9 bases in the middle. The germline CDR1 and CDR2 sequences are MNHEY and SVGAGI. The CDR3 totals 16 residues.

The rearrangement uses TRBV2 and TRBJ1-6; TRBD1 might be the D (6 bases). Germline V lookup: CDR1 SNHLY, CDR2 FYNNEI. Trimming shortened V by 4 bases and J by 8 bases, and 15 bases separated the two germline ends. This CDR3 has 15 amino acids. The CDR3 reads CASSGPSGGDSPLHF. The CDR3 DNA sequence: TGTGCCAGCAGTGGCCCCTCGGGGGGCGATTCACCCCTCCACTTT.

This clonotype was seen more than once but under ten times. The chain joins TRBV5-1 to TRBJ1-5, with D hard to call. There are 15 residues in the CDR3. V shed 3 bases and J shed 3 bases, with 13 bases lying between them. Germline V gene lookup returns CDR1 SGHRS and CDR2 YFSETQ. The chain's CDR3 is CASSSEGRINQPQHF. Here the CDR3 DNA reads TGCGCCAGCAGCTCCGAGGGCAGGATCAATCAGCCCCAGCATTTT.

This sequence joins TRBV6-5 and TRBJ2-3; 13 bases map to TRBD2. The CDR3 runs to 17 residues. CDR1 and CDR2 (germline): MNHEY, SVGAGI. After removal of 0 bases from V and 2 bases from J, the junction contained 2 bases not matched to a gene. The CDR3 bases are TGTGCCAGCAGTTACTCGACTAGCGGGGGGTACACAGATACGCAGTATTTT. This gives the protein CASSYSTSGGYTDTQYF.